This T cell receptor (beta chain) stems from a study of cytomegalovirus exposure and HLA in healthy donors. Profiling relied on immunoSEQ multiplex PCR, and the TCRdb table lists in-frame clones only, not all of them. The sample shows roughly 120,000 clones, just under 95% of them seen only once. This sequence was found in a woman aged 18-35 years in good health and CMV-seronegative. The specimen was PBMCs.

CDR3 protein: CASSLERITDTQYF. Written as DNA, the CDR3 is TGTGCCAGCAGTTTAGAGCGGATCACAGATACGCAGTATTTT. This chain connects TRBV28 to TRBJ2-3, with D perhaps matching TRBD2 (5 bases). The CDR3 sequence is 14 residues long. Trimming pared 2 bases from V and 2 bases from J, leaving 8 bases between. Germline loops: CDR1 MDHEN, CDR2 SYDVKM.